This is a list of T cell receptor beta chains from one sample in a study of blood T cell repertoires in COVID-19. Profiling relied on immunoSEQ multiplex PCR, and the TCRdb table lists in-frame clones only, not all of them. The table has 10,000 to 15,000 clones, around 70% seen once. The sequenced sample consisted of peripheral blood. These receptors came from a man in his 60s with COVID-19, enrolled during active disease. Each CDR3 is given with its conserved first and last residue. Fields, in order: J gene, V gene, clone size, D gene, CDR3 protein, CDR3 DNA. The D gene is left open where the match is weak. Size tells how often a clone was seen (once, few, many) or the class of an expanded clone, and some rows leave it out.

>TRBJ2-3|TRBV2|-|TRBD2
CASSVGLAGGADTQYF
TGTGCCAGCAGTGTCGGCCTAGCGGGAGGAGCTGATACGCAGTATTTT
>TRBJ2-1|TRBV19|-|TRBD2
CASSILAGGPYNEQFF
TGTGCCAGTAGTATTCTGGCGGGAGGGCCCTACAATGAGCAGTTCTTC
>TRBJ2-3|TRBV11-2|-|TRBD2
CASSLLAGVVDTQYF
TGTGCCAGCAGCCTATTAGCGGGAGTTGTAGATACGCAGTATTTT
>TRBJ1-1|TRBV10-3|-|-
CAISVQGNTEAFF
TGTGCCATCAGTGTACAGGGGAACACTGAAGCTTTCTTT
>TRBJ2-2|TRBV18|few|TRBD1
CASSNRGISSGELFF
TGTGCCAGCTCAAACAGGGGCATATCGTCCGGGGAGCTGTTTTTT
>TRBJ2-6|TRBV7-3|-|-
CASSLTYRAGANVLTF
TGTGCCAGCAGCTTAACCTACAGGGCTGGGGCCAACGTCCTGACTTTC
>TRBJ2-3|TRBV13|few|-
CASSLEMRANTDTQYF
TGTGCCAGCAGCTTAGAAATGCGGGCTAACACAGATACGCAGTATTTT
>TRBJ2-5|TRBV9|-|TRBD2
CASSAGTSGRAFLETQYF
TGTGCCAGCAGCGCTGGGACTAGCGGGAGGGCGTTCTTGGAGACCCAGTACTTC
>TRBJ2-3|TRBV4-3|-|-
CASSQDLQITQYF
TGCGCCAGCAGCCAAGATCTTCAGATTACGCAGTATTTT
>TRBJ2-7|TRBV5-4|-|TRBD1
CASSSSGGGYEQYF
TGTGCCAGCAGCTCCTCAGGGGGCGGATACGAGCAGTACTTC
>TRBJ2-1|TRBV7-3|-|-
CASSLKERGPSSYNEQFF
TGTGCCAGCAGCTTAAAAGAACGCGGCCCCAGCTCCTACAATGAGCAGTTCTTC
>TRBJ1-1|TRBV7-6|-|-
CASSGGTEAFF
TGTGCCAGCAGCGGGGGGACTGAAGCTTTCTTT
>TRBJ2-5|TRBV24-1|few|-
CATSDLGSQETQYF
TGTGCCACCAGTGATTTGGGCAGTCAAGAGACCCAGTACTTC
>TRBJ2-1|TRBV19|-|TRBD2
CASSGYSGSVFDEQFF
TGTGCCAGTAGTGGATATAGCGGGAGTGTTTTTGATGAGCAGTTCTTC
>TRBJ1-2|TRBV7-2|-|-
CASSLQGTNYGYTF
TGTGCCAGCAGCTTACAGGGCACTAACTATGGCTACACCTTC
>TRBJ2-1|TRBV7-2|-|-
CASSSGFLNEQFF
TGTGCCAGCAGCTCGGGATTCCTCAATGAGCAGTTCTTC
>TRBJ1-5|TRBV5-4|few|-
CASSVQGLGNQPQHF
TGTGCCAGCAGTGTACAGGGTCTTGGCAATCAGCCCCAGCATTTT
>TRBJ1-1|TRBV2|-|TRBD1
CASSEQGARWAFF
TGTGCCAGCAGCGAGCAGGGGGCTCGTTGGGCTTTCTTT
>TRBJ2-3|TRBV5-6|-|TRBD2
CASSLVGREMIPDTQYF
TGTGCCAGCAGCTTGGTCGGGCGGGAGATGATCCCAGATACGCAGTATTTT
>TRBJ2-5|TRBV28|-|TRBD1
CASSLYRGYQETQYF
TGTGCCAGCAGTTTATACAGGGGGTACCAAGAGACCCAGTACTTC
>TRBJ2-1|TRBV18|-|TRBD2
CASSKAGVYNEQFF
TGTGCCAGCTCGAAGGCGGGGGTCTACAATGAGCAGTTCTTC
>TRBJ1-1|TRBV4-1|-|TRBD1
CASSLRNTGGTPGDTEAFF
TGCGCCAGCAGCCTACGAAACACAGGGGGCACCCCTGGGGACACTGAAGCTTTCTTT
>TRBJ1-2|TRBV12-3/TRBV12-4|-|-
CASRIGYGYTF
TGTGCCAGCAGGATCGGCTATGGCTACACCTTC
>TRBJ2-2|TRBV3-1/TRBV3-2|-|TRBD2
CASSLSGSITGELFF
TGTGCCAGCAGCCTCAGCGGGAGCATAACCGGGGAGCTGTTTTTT